The T cell receptor (beta chain) described here comes from a study of monozygotic twins with inflammatory bowel disease. General observations from the study: For IBD patients, clonotypes shared with others were fewer than for healthy twins, especially with disease activity.

This CDR3 has 12 amino acids. Per the germline V gene, CDR1 is SQVTM and CDR2 is ANQGSEA. TCRdb derives one entry per CDR3 protein from the 5' RACE reads, leaving out DNA. The table for this sample gives some 90,000 distinct CDR3 sequences. Per donor, about 2.4 ml of blood was collected and frozen. Comments on this clonotype: Its specificity is unknown.

The sample consisted of blood. This sequence joins TRBV29-1 and TRBJ1-2; TCRdb's D call of TRBD1 is untestable without DNA. The TCR sequence derives from a human donor with ulcerative colitis or Crohn's disease, or a healthy co-twin of an affected twin (not recorded which). This chain's CDR3 is CSVGTRAWSYTF. Combining the CDR3 with reference TRBV29-1 and TRBJ1-2 gives the whole variable domain SAVISQKPSRDICQRGTSLTIQCQVDSQVTMMFWYRQQPGQSLTLIATANQGSEATYESGFVIDKFPISRPNLTFSTLTVSNMSPEDSSIYLCSVGTRAWSYTFGSGTRLTVV.